Sequencing of this T cell receptor (beta chain) was carried out in a study of technical replicates of blood from several donors. This table comes from immunoSEQ multiplex PCR, and its TCRdb copy is limited to in-frame clones, with some not included. The table records about 81,000 clones, 85% to 95% of them present only once. This CDR3 contains 13 residues. Per the germline V gene, CDR1 is MDHEN and CDR2 is SYDVKM. Trimming pared 3 bases from V and 5 bases from J, leaving 10 bases between. The chain uses TRBV28 and TRBJ1-2, with TRBD1 as a possible D gene (5 bases). The TCR originated in a human donor in good health. The specimen sequenced was T cells isolated from PBMCs. DNA for the CDR3: TGTGCCAGCAGTTTCCAGGGCCCTTATGGCTACACCTTC. Protein: CASSFQGPYGYTF.